The 11 T cell receptor beta chains given below trace back to one sample, sequenced in a study of cytomegalovirus exposure and HLA in healthy donors (dated by TCRdb to 2016 to 2017). To prepare the library, the immunoSEQ multiplex PCR assay was applied. For the multiplex PCR, a mixture combining 60 forward primers for TCR Vbeta segments and 13 reverse primers for TCR Jbeta segments was used. TCRdb provides this immuneACCESS table in a form limited to in-frame rearrangements. Some clones are lacking; in checked studies, under half of them reflect an unresolved V gene, and why the rest are absent is not known. The sample records fewer than 200,000 clones, about 75% of which are singletons. The ten largest clones represent approximately 2% of the sample. The specimen was PBMCs. The receptors derive from a female donor in good health and CMV-seronegative.

This clone was recorded a few times. The rearrangement links TRBV27 to TRBJ1-5, with 8 bases matching TRBD1. CDR3 length: 15 residues. The ends lost 4 bases at V and 7 bases at J; junction bases unmatched: 9. Germline lookup yields CDR1 MNHEY and CDR2 SMNVEV (reference sequence). This chain's CDR3 is CASSSAPDRAQPQHF. DNA for the CDR3: TGTGCCAGCAGTTCGGCCCCGGACAGGGCCCAGCCCCAGCATTTT.

J is TRBJ2-1 and V is TRBV4-1, with 12 bases matching TRBD2. Germline V gene lookup returns CDR1 MGHRA and CDR2 YSYEKL. The J segment lost 6 bases and the V segment lost 1 base, leaving 4 bases of the junction unmatched. There are 16 residues in the CDR3. CDR3 in amino acids: CASSQASGGAINEQFF. CDR3 DNA: TGCGCCAGCAGCCAAGCTAGCGGGGGGGCAATCAATGAGCAGTTCTTC.

V usage is TRBV29-1 and J usage is TRBJ2-7; D is possibly TRBD2 (6 bases). Trimming left V 7 bases short and J 2 bases short, with 24 bases between. The CDR3 contains 16 residues. Per germline, CDR1 SQVTM and CDR2 ANQGSEA. The CDR3 loop reads CSARGAMGGPAYEQYF. Written as DNA, the CDR3 is TGCAGCGCCCGGGGCGCCATGGGGGGACCAGCCTACGAGCAGTACTTC.

This chain uses TRBV19 with TRBJ1-2; D gene unclear. V lost 3 bases, J lost 4 bases, and 9 bases lay in between. This CDR3 comprises 13 residues. CDR1 LNHDA and CDR2 SQIVND come from the germline V gene (reference sequence). The CDR3 region is CASSIEGFYGYTF. CDR3 nucleotide sequence: TGTGCCAGTAGTATCGAGGGATTCTATGGCTACACCTTC.

This clone appeared a few times. The rearrangement links TRBV10-3 to TRBJ1-1; D uncertain. V lost 7 bases and J lost 4, with 16 bases in between. CDR1 and CDR2 (germline): ENHRY, SYGVKD. This CDR3 is built from 14 residues. CDR3 nucleotide sequence: TGTGCCATCAAAGGCGGGCCCCTCGGCACTGAAGCTTTCTTT. It translates to CAIKGGPLGTEAFF.

The chain links TRBV25-1 to TRBJ2-1, with 14 positions matching TRBD2. Trimming removed 4 bases from V and 6 bases from J; junction bases left unmatched: 5. This CDR3 is 16 amino acids long. The germline CDR1 and CDR2 sequences are MGHDK and SYGVNS. The CDR3 DNA is TGTGCCAGCAGTGCCTGGACTAGCGGGAGGTTCAATGAGCAGTTCTTC. Translated, it gives CASSAWTSGRFNEQFF.

The chain recombines TRBV6-4 with TRBJ2-3, with TRBD2 matching over 12 bases. The J segment lost 3 bases and the V segment lost 2 bases, leaving 3 bases of the junction unmatched. The CDR3 loop spans 16 amino acids. Germline V gives CDR1 MRHNA, CDR2 SNTAGT. The CDR3 here is CASSDRTSGETDTQYF. The CDR3 nucleotides read TGTGCCAGCAGTGACCGGACTAGCGGGGAGACAGATACGCAGTATTTT.

This clone was counted between two and nine times. J is TRBJ1-3 and V is TRBV7-9; D remains ambiguous. V gave up 5 bases and J gave up 3 bases, with 11 bases separating them. The CDR3 runs 14 residues. The V gene's germline CDR1 is SEHNR and CDR2 FQNEAQ (reference sequence). Here the CDR3 reads CASSLRVNGNTIYF. The DNA for the CDR3 is TGTGCCAGCAGCCTCCGGGTAAATGGAAACACCATATATTTT. The whole variable domain, filled in from reference TRBV7-9 and TRBJ1-3, reads DTGVSQNPRHKITKRGQNVTFRCDPISEHNRLYWYRQTLGQGPEFLTYFQNEAQLEKSRLLSDRFSAERPKGSFSTLEIQRTEQGDSAMYLCASSLRVNGNTIYFGEGSWLTVV.

The chain is built from TRBV4-1 and TRBJ1-1; no definite D call. Per germline, CDR1 MGHRA and CDR2 YSYEKL. This CDR3 spans 15 amino acids. Trimming took 4 bases from V and 6 from J, leaving 18 bases between them. In DNA form, the CDR3 reads TGCGCCAGCAGCCCGCTCCGCGGGCCAAGTGCTGAAGCTTTCTTT. This gives the protein CASSPLRGPSAEAFF.

V and J are TRBV5-1 and TRBJ2-5; 9 nucleotides match TRBD1. CDR3 length equals 14 residues. Germline V CDR1 and CDR2: SGHRS, YFSETQ. J lost 6 bases, V lost 4 bases, and 7 bases had no gene match. The CDR3: CASSSRTGDQTQYF. CDR3 DNA: TGCGCCAGCAGCAGCAGGACAGGGGACCAGACCCAGTACTTC. The variable domain in full, with the rest retrieved from reference TRBV5-1 and TRBJ2-5, is KAGVTQTPRYLIKTRGQQVTLSCSPISGHRSVSWYQQTPGQGLQFLFEYFSETQRNKGNFPGRFSGRQFSNSRSEMNVSTLELGDSALYLCASSSRTGDQTQYFGPGTRLLVL.

The CDR3 bases are TGTGCCACAGGCAGGGGGCTGAACACTGAAGCTTTCTTT. It translates to CATGRGLNTEAFF. The chain joins TRBV7-6 to TRBJ1-1, with 8 nucleotides matching TRBD1. Losses at the gene ends were 10 bases for V and 0 bases for J; bases not matched to a gene: 4. The CDR3 totals 13 residues. Germline-derived CDR1 and CDR2 are SGHVS and FNYEAQ.